This entry lists 31 T cell receptor beta chains sequenced from one sample in a study of T cells in Graves' hyperthyroidism and ophthalmopathy. TCR beta CDR3 regions were amplified from RNA transcripts. The HTBI primer set drove a first-round RT-PCR of the TCR CDR3. A single record per CDR3 protein comes from TCRdb applying MiXCR to the multiplex PCR reads. The table has approximately 620,000 distinct CDR3 sequences, more than 15% seen once. Sequenced input: blood. The receptor set was obtained from a middle-aged woman with Graves' ophthalmopathy.

The V call is TRBV7-9, the J call TRBJ2-2; tentative D call: TRBD1 (5 bases). This CDR3 comprises 14 residues. V gave up 1 base and J gave up 5 bases, with 8 bases separating them. Per germline, CDR1 SEHNR and CDR2 FQNEAQ (reference sequence). The chain's CDR3 is CASSLDRKTGELFF. DNA of the CDR3: TGTGCCAGCAGCTTAGACAGGAAAACCGGGGAGCTGTTTTTT. The whole variable domain, remainder taken from reference TRBV7-9 and TRBJ2-2, is DTGVSQNPRHKITKRGQNVTFRCDPISEHNRLYWYRQTLGQGPEFLTYFQNEAQLEKSRLLSDRFSAERPKGSFSTLEIQRTEQGDSAMYLCASSLDRKTGELFFGEGSRLTVL.

As to this clonotype: At one end, the junction sequence differs from germline, possibly due to a read error. This rearrangement joins TRBV2 to TRBJ2-5, with TRBD2 matching over 7 bases. CDR3 length: 13 residues. Germline CDR1 SNHLY, CDR2 FYNNEI. CDR3 DNA sequence: TGTGCCGGCAGCAACCCTAGCGGCGAGACCCAGTACTTC. It specifies CAGSNPSGETQYF.

The chain employs TRBV4-1 and TRBJ2-7; D might be TRBD1 or TRBD2, each matching 6 bases. The V end lost 1 base, the J end lost 5 bases, and 15 bases lay between the germline ends. This CDR3 is 15 amino acids long. Germline CDR1 MGHRA, CDR2 YSYEKL. CDR3 DNA sequence: TGCGCCAGCAGCCAAGCGGGGGCCCATCCCAACGAGCAGTACTTC. This sequence encodes CASSQAGAHPNEQYF.

The rearrangement uses TRBV4-1 and TRBJ2-7; the match to TRBD2 covers 13 bases. CDR1 and CDR2 from the germline V gene are MGHRA and YSYEKL. The trim removed 0 bases at V and 3 bases at J, leaving 8 bases unmatched. This CDR3 is built from 18 residues. CDR3 amino acids: CASSQDRLAGGLVYEQYF. The CDR3, as DNA: TGCGCCAGCAGCCAAGATCGACTAGCGGGGGGCCTGGTCTACGAGCAGTACTTC.

The chain uses TRBV4-1 and TRBJ2-3; 7 positions match TRBD1. From germline, CDR1 is MGHRA and CDR2 YSYEKL. CDR3 length: 16 residues. Losses at the gene ends were 4 bases for V and 4 bases for J; bases not matched to a gene: 11. CDR3 region: CASSLSGQTAPDTQYF. The CDR3, as DNA: TGCGCCAGCAGCCTATCGGGACAGACGGCCCCAGATACGCAGTATTTT.

This clonotype was seen a handful of times. This chain connects TRBV5-1 to TRBJ2-5, with D perhaps TRBD1 or TRBD2 (5 bases each). V dropped 0 bases and J dropped 7 bases, with 16 bases sitting between them. The CDR3 consists of 15 residues. Germline CDR1 SGHRS, CDR2 YFSETQ. The CDR3 reads CASSLVSGGPWTQYF. In nucleotides, the CDR3 is TGCGCCAGCAGCTTGGTTTCTGGGGGTCCCTGGACCCAGTACTTC.

There are many counts of this clonotype. The V gene is TRBV11-2, the J gene TRBJ1-5, with 9 bases aligning to TRBD1. Per the germline V gene, CDR1 is SGHAT and CDR2 is FQNNGV. This CDR3 spans 18 amino acids. Germline trimming cut 6 bases from V and 8 bases from J; bases unmatched to any gene: 20. CDR3 sequence: CASRWAGQGPFGIEPQHF. The CDR3 nucleotides read TGTGCCAGCAGATGGGCGGGACAGGGTCCTTTCGGGATAGAGCCCCAGCATTTT. The full variable domain, its missing parts supplied by reference TRBV11-2 and TRBJ1-5, is EAGVAQSPRYKIIEKRQSVAFWCNPISGHATLYWYQQILGQGPKLLIQFQNNGVVDDSQLPKDRFSAERLKGVDSTLKIQPAKLEDSAVYLCASRWAGQGPFGIEPQHFGDGTRLSIL.

This clonotype was observed many times. The chain joins TRBV28 to TRBJ2-2; no clear D. V lost 3 bases and J lost 0, with 5 bases in between. This CDR3 region has 14 residues. Germline-derived CDR1 and CDR2 are MDHEN and SYDVKM. The CDR3 is CASSLRSNTGELFF. For the CDR3, the DNA is TGTGCCAGCAGTTTGCGTTCGAACACCGGGGAGCTGTTTTTT.

The sample holds many counts of this clonotype. The chain joins TRBV2 to TRBJ1-2; 11 bases are a match to TRBD1. CDR3 length: 18 amino acids. Germline V gene data show CDR1 as SNHLY and CDR2 as FYNNEI. With V trimmed by 6 bases and J by 5 bases, 17 bases remained unmatched. CDR3 residues: CASSLTEFSGQGAYGYTF. Written as DNA, the CDR3 is TGTGCCAGCAGCCTAACCGAGTTTTCAGGACAGGGGGCTTATGGCTACACCTTC.

The chain employs TRBV27 and TRBJ2-7; 11 bases line up with TRBD1. V gave up 1 base and J gave up 7 bases; unmatched junction bases: 9. The CDR3 loop spans 16 amino acids. CDR1 is MNHEY and CDR2 is SMNVEV in the germline V gene (reference sequence). The CDR3 DNA is TGTGCCAGCAGTTTATTGGCCGGGACAGGGGGTCGTGAGCAGTACTTC. Its translation is CASSLLAGTGGREQYF.

The sample holds many counts of this clonotype. The J gene is TRBJ2-7, the V gene TRBV11-2; D is possibly TRBD1 (5 bases). The germline V and J ends were trimmed by 3 bases and 2 bases, with 14 bases remaining between them. CDR3 size: 15 residues. Looked up from germline, CDR1 is SGHAT and CDR2 is FQNNGV. The DNA for the CDR3 is TGTGCCAGCAGCTTGTATGCAGGACACCCCTACGAGCAGTACTTC. Residues: CASSLYAGHPYEQYF. Together with reference TRBV11-2 and TRBJ2-7, the CDR3 gives the full variable domain: EAGVAQSPRYKIIEKRQSVAFWCNPISGHATLYWYQQILGQGPKLLIQFQNNGVVDDSQLPKDRFSAERLKGVDSTLKIQPAKLEDSAVYLCASSLYAGHPYEQYFGPGTRLTVT.

The table lists this clonotype with many counts. CDR3: CASSLMSGGYNEQFF. The CDR3 DNA reads TGTGCCAGCAGCTTAATGAGCGGGGGGTACAATGAGCAGTTCTTC. This chain links TRBV7-3 with TRBJ2-1; 9 bases fit TRBD2. V gave up 1 base and J gave up 4 bases; unmatched junction bases: 2. The CDR3 sequence is 15 residues long. CDR1 is SGHTA and CDR2 is FQGTGA in the germline V gene.

This clonotype was recorded a few times. V and J are TRBV6-1 and TRBJ2-3; the D gene is possibly TRBD2 (5 bases). Germline V gene lookup returns CDR1 MNHNS and CDR2 SASEGT. Trimming removed 7 bases from V and 6 bases from J, with 14 bases in between. CDR3 length: 13 amino acids. CDR3 region: CASKDSSRDTQYF. The DNA for the CDR3 is TGTGCCAGCAAGGACTCATCAAGGGATACGCAGTATTTT.

In this sample, this clonotype turned up a few times. CDR3 bases: TGTGCCAGCAGCCCGACAGGGGCCCACAATGAGCAGTTCTTC. Translation gives CASSPTGAHNEQFF. This chain links TRBV7-9 with TRBJ2-1; 8 bases agree with TRBD1. Germline values: CDR1 SEHNR, CDR2 FQNEAQ (reference sequence). Trimming cost V 5 bases and J 5 bases; bases outside gene matches: 5. The CDR3 length is 14 residues.

This clonotype occurred many times. The chain couples TRBV7-9 to TRBJ1-2; possibly TRBD1 for D (5 bases). CDR1 SEHNR and CDR2 FQNEAQ come from the germline V gene (reference sequence). The V end lost 6 bases, the J end lost 6 bases, and 11 bases lay between the germline ends. This CDR3 region has 12 residues. Written as DNA, the CDR3 is TGTGCCAGCAGATTCAGGGATCATGGCTACACCTTC. The encoded protein is CASRFRDHGYTF.

The rearrangement links TRBV25-1 to TRBJ1-2; 9 bases are a match to TRBD1. Per the germline V gene, CDR1 is MGHDK and CDR2 is SYGVNS. V lost 4 bases and J lost 8; bases outside the gene matches: 17. This CDR3 is built from 17 residues. The CDR3 DNA is TGTGCCAGCAGTGGACCAATACTTACAGGGGGCGTATCGGGCTACACCTTC. It specifies CASSGPILTGGVSGYTF.

This clonotype occurred many times. V is TRBV30 and J is TRBJ2-7; no reliable D call. The CDR3 runs to 15 residues. Trimming removed 2 bases from V and 4 bases from J, with 18 bases in between. Germline CDR1 GTSNPN, CDR2 SVGIG (reference sequence). CDR3: CAWSPPGVSPYEQYF. CDR3 in DNA: TGTGCCTGGAGTCCCCCAGGCGTTAGCCCGTACGAGCAGTACTTC.

The sample holds many counts of this clonotype. CDR3 residues: CAWSRFGTSGWEQYF. CDR3 sequence (DNA): TGTGCCTGGAGCCGATTCGGGACTAGTGGTTGGGAGCAGTACTTC. The chain employs TRBV30 and TRBJ2-7, with 8 positions matching TRBD2. With V trimmed by 3 bases and J by 7 bases, 14 bases remained unmatched. This CDR3 is built from 15 residues. Germline CDR1 and CDR2: GTSNPN and SVGIG (reference sequence). Looking up the rest from reference TRBV30 and TRBJ2-7 gives the full variable domain: SQTIHQWPATLVQPVGSPLSLECTVEGTSNPNLYWYRQAAGRGLQLLFYSVGIGQISSEVPQNLSASRPQDRQFILSSKKLLLSDSGFYLCAWSRFGTSGWEQYFGPGTRLTVT.

V and J are TRBV10-3 and TRBJ2-3, with a possible D match to TRBD2 (6 bases). The CDR3 covers 14 residues. CDR1 ENHRY and CDR2 SYGVKD come from the germline V gene. The germline V and J ends were trimmed by 4 bases and 2 bases, with 10 bases remaining between them. CDR3 amino acids: CAISVAGFTDTQYF. Written as DNA, the CDR3 is TGTGCCATCAGTGTGGCGGGGTTCACAGATACGCAGTATTTT.

This clonotype was seen at least ten times. The chain combines TRBV20-1 with TRBJ2-5, with 8 bases matching TRBD1. V lost 4 bases, J lost 5 bases, and 12 bases stayed unmatched. Looked up from germline, CDR1 is DFQATT and CDR2 is SNEGSKA (reference sequence). This CDR3 is built from 15 residues. CDR3 loop: CSATEGGQAGETQYF. The CDR3 DNA follows: TGCAGTGCTACCGAGGGGGGACAGGCCGGGGAGACCCAGTACTTC.

This clonotype occurred a few times. The chain links TRBV5-1 to TRBJ1-1; D is undetermined. The ends were cut back, 6 bases at V and 10 bases at J, with 4 bases in the middle. The CDR3 is made up of 8 amino acids. Germline V gives CDR1 SGHRS, CDR2 YFSETQ. The CDR3 sequence: CASTGAFF. CDR3 bases: TGCGCCAGCACGGGAGCTTTCTTT.

CDR3 DNA: TGCGCCAGCAGCTCGAGACAGGGAATAGCTGGGAGGACGGAATACAATGAGCAGTTCTTC. This gives the protein CASSSRQGIAGRTEYNEQFF. This sequence joins TRBV5-1 and TRBJ2-1; D might be TRBD1 (7 bases). V was trimmed by 3 bases and J by 4 bases, leaving 29 bases between them. Germline V lookup: CDR1 SGHRS, CDR2 YFSETQ. This CDR3 spans 20 amino acids.

The chain combines TRBV29-1 with TRBJ1-2; 8 bases agree with TRBD1. J lost 4 bases, V lost 3 bases, and 10 bases had no gene match. Germline V gene lookup returns CDR1 SQVTM and CDR2 ANQGSEA. The CDR3 is 15 residues long. The CDR3 DNA sequence: TGCAGCGTTGAGGACTCCGGGACAGGCCCCTATGGCTACACCTTC. This gives the protein CSVEDSGTGPYGYTF. The full variable domain, rest sourced from reference TRBV29-1 and TRBJ1-2, is SAVISQKPSRDICQRGTSLTIQCQVDSQVTMMFWYRQQPGQSLTLIATANQGSEATYESGFVIDKFPISRPNLTFSTLTVSNMSPEDSSIYLCSVEDSGTGPYGYTFGSGTRLTVV.

In this sample, this clonotype turned up a few times. J is TRBJ2-3 and V is TRBV6-1, with TRBD2 as a possible D gene (5 bases). This CDR3 spans 14 amino acids. Trimming pared 4 bases from V and 4 bases from J, leaving 12 bases between. Germline V gene data show CDR1 as MNHNS and CDR2 as SASEGT. CDR3 DNA: TGTGCCAGCAGTGCCCGCCGGGGTCCAGATACGCAGTATTTT. Amino acid sequence: CASSARRGPDTQYF.

The J gene is TRBJ1-5, the V gene TRBV29-1, with 7 bases aligning to TRBD1. This CDR3 region has 13 residues. CDR1 SQVTM and CDR2 ANQGSEA come from the germline V gene. V was clipped by 4 bases and J by 5 bases; unmatched bases: 5. The CDR3 loop is CSVAGTAYQPQHF. CDR3 coding DNA: TGCAGCGTTGCCGGGACAGCCTATCAGCCCCAGCATTTT.

Concerning this clonotype itself: One base away lies a much larger clone, so this may be a sequencing read error. In DNA, the CDR3 is TGCGCCAGCAGCTTGCGGACAGACGCAGATACGCAGTATTTT. Encoded protein: CASSLRTDADTQYF. The J gene is TRBJ2-3, the V gene TRBV5-1, with TRBD1 as a possible D gene (6 bases). Looked up from germline, CDR1 is SGHRS and CDR2 is YFSETQ. The CDR3 runs to 14 residues. The V gene lost 1 base and the J gene lost 4 bases, with 10 bases spanning the gap.

This clonotype showed up many times. The V call is TRBV20-1, the J call TRBJ2-7; 11 bases match TRBD1. Germline V gene lookup returns CDR1 DFQATT and CDR2 SNEGSKA (reference sequence). With 0 bases clipped from V and 4 bases from J, the junction kept 8 bases outside the gene matches. The CDR3 extends over 16 amino acids. The CDR3 DNA reads as TGCAGTGCTAGAGAGGGTGGGACAGGGGGTAGGTACGAGCAGTACTTC. Amino acid sequence: CSAREGGTGGRYEQYF.

A word on this clonotype: Being one base from a much bigger clone, this may be a read error. This chain uses TRBV2 with TRBJ1-5; possibly TRBD1 for D (6 bases). There are 14 residues in the CDR3. Germline CDR1 and CDR2: SNHLY and FYNNEI. The V end lost 6 bases, the J end lost 0 bases, and 9 bases lay between the germline ends. CDR3 sequence reads: CASRGQYSNQPQHF. CDR3 in DNA: TGTGCCAGCAGAGGACAGTATAGCAATCAGCCCCAGCATTTT.

This clonotype was picked up many times. This chain uses TRBV11-2 with TRBJ1-1; D uncertain. The V gene lost 10 bases and the J gene lost 6 bases, with 18 bases spanning the gap. The CDR3 has 13 residues. The germline gives CDR1 SGHAT, CDR2 FQNNGV. CDR3 region: CANRGIQSAEAFF. CDR3 coding DNA: TGTGCCAACAGAGGGATACAGAGCGCTGAAGCTTTCTTT. Full variable domain (outside the CDR3, taken from reference TRBV11-2 and TRBJ1-1): EAGVAQSPRYKIIEKRQSVAFWCNPISGHATLYWYQQILGQGPKLLIQFQNNGVVDDSQLPKDRFSAERLKGVDSTLKIQPAKLEDSAVYLCANRGIQSAEAFFGQGTRLTVV.

This clonotype was counted ten times or more. The rearrangement links TRBV11-2 to TRBJ2-5; weak D call: TRBD2 (7 bases). CDR3 length equals 14 residues. Trimming removed 7 bases at V and 3 bases at J, with 15 bases between. The germline CDR1 and CDR2 sequences are SGHAT and FQNNGV. The CDR3 here is CASNMGGPKETQYF. The CDR3 coding sequence is TGTGCCAGCAATATGGGGGGGCCTAAAGAGACCCAGTACTTC.

There are a few counts of this clonotype. The chain carries TRBV13 and TRBJ2-1; the D gene is possibly TRBD2 (5 bases). V lost 4 bases, J lost 13 bases, and 11 bases lay in between. The CDR3 has 11 amino acids. Germline CDR1 and CDR2: PRHDT and FYEKMQ (reference sequence). The CDR3 here is CASSSGVAQFF. In DNA form, the CDR3 reads TGTGCCAGCAGCTCCGGGGTAGCCCAGTTCTTC.